This TCR beta chain was identified in a study of vaccination effects on CD4 cells after COVID-19. The repertoire was sequenced with immunoSEQ multiplex PCR; TCRdb's copy has only in-frame clones and lacks some. The profile shows fewer than 35,000 clones, around 67% of them singletons. Germline trimming cut 10 bases from V and 1 base from J; bases unmatched to any gene: 7. The CDR3 length is 14 residues. In germline, CDR1 is KGHSH, CDR2 LQKENI. Viral peptide pools were used in the ViraFEST assay to expand antigen-specific CD4+ T cells, and sequencing came afterward. Subsequent to a culture period of around eleven days, CD4+ T cells were isolated. Participants got two doses of BNT162b2 or mRNA-1273 vaccine. Negative nucleocapsid antibody tests before and after vaccination confirmed no previous SARS-CoV-2 infection. The culture medium for 2 million or so PBMC per well included 10 IU/ml IL-2 and 9.5 to 10 ug/ml peptides.

This clone was detected a few times. The antigen is undetermined. The sequence was obtained from a human donor who received a COVID-19 vaccine. The chain is built from TRBV18 and TRBJ2-7; 10 nucleotides line up with TRBD2. The source was CD4+ T cells from PBMCs cultured with HCoV-229E spike peptides, collected after COVID-19 vaccination. CDR3 protein: CATGRTSGSYEQYF. As DNA, the CDR3 is TGTGCCACCGGACGGACTAGCGGATCCTACGAGCAGTACTTC. The complete variable domain, with remaining parts taken from reference TRBV18 and TRBJ2-7, reads NAGVMQNPRHLVRRRGQEARLRCSPMKGHSHVYWYRQLPEEGLKFMVYLQKENIIDESGMPKERFSAEFPKEGPSILRIQQVVRGDSAAYFCATGRTSGSYEQYFGPGTRLTVT.